A single TCR beta chain is shown here with its context. The antigen is unknown. The assay was immunoSEQ multiplex PCR, and TCRdb's table has in-frame clones only and misses some. The sample carries 150,000 to 200,000 clones, 85% to 95% recorded once. This sample was included in a study of T cell responses to AZD1222 COVID-19 vaccine. Study observations and caveats: White British people made up most donors, females outnumbered males, and clonal diversity was possibly underestimated.

Germline V gene sequence: CDR1 MGHDK, CDR2 SYGVNS. Trimming took off 6 bases at V and 5 bases at J, with 17 bases between the two ends. This CDR3 comprises 15 residues. The clonotype originates from an adult who received the AZD1222 COVID-19 vaccine. The sample here was peripheral blood, taken 28 days after the second AZD1222 dose. The chain has TRBV25-1 and TRBJ2-1; D may match TRBD1 or TRBD2 (5 bases each). CDR3 nucleotides: TGTGCCAGCAGCCCATCGGGACCCAAAGACAATGAGCAGTTCTTC. Amino acids: CASSPSGPKDNEQFF.